The source of this T cell receptor beta chain is a study of shared clonotypes between healthy human individuals. Here immunoSEQ multiplex PCR was the method, and the copy in TCRdb shows in-frame clones only, minus some. The table has 2 million to 2.5 million clones, under 95% seen once. Germline loops: CDR1 MDHEN, CDR2 SYDVKM. Losses at the gene ends were 8 bases for V and 4 bases for J; bases not matched to a gene: 4. This CDR3 has 13 amino acids. The V call is TRBV28, the J call TRBJ2-3, with 9 bases that match TRBD1. The TCR originated in a man younger than 30 in good health. Some clones in this sample may be carry-over from other donors' samples. Sequencing was done on a sample of naive CD4+ T cells from PBMCs. Stated subset: CD45RA+ positively selected. The CDR3 nucleotides read TGTGCCAGCCGGGACAGGGTGGCAGATACGCAGTATTTT. Its protein is CASRDRVADTQYF.